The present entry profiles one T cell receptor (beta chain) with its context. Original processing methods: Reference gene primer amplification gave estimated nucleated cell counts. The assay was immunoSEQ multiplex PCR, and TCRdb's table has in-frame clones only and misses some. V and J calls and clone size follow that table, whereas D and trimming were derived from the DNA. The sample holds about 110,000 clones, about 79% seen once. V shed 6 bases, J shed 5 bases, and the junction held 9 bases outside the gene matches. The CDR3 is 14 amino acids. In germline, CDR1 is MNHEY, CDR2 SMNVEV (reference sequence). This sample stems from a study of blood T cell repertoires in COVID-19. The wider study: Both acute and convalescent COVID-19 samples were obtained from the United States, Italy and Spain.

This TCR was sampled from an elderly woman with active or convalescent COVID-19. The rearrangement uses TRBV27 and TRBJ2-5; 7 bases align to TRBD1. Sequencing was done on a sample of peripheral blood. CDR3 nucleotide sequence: TGTGCCAGCAGCCCGGTCGACAGGGCTGAGACCCAGTACTTC. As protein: CASSPVDRAETQYF.